Here is one TCR beta chain with its context. The target antigen is unknown. This sample is drawn from a study of cytomegalovirus exposure and HLA in healthy donors. Healthy people donating bone marrow made up the donors. CDR1 is MNHNS, CDR2 SASEGT, per germline. The CDR3 consists of 13 residues. The V and J ends lost 7 bases and 10 bases respectively, with 17 bases between them. General study results and limits: There were about 160 TCR beta chains listed as cytomegalovirus-associated. Several of the most significant clusters appeared linked to common viral pathogens, based on a later analysis.

In the PCR, 60 Vbeta and 13 Jbeta primers were used. This table comes from immunoSEQ multiplex PCR, and its TCRdb copy is limited to in-frame clones, with some not included. The table has approximately 100,000 clones, roughly 79% seen once. The chain couples TRBV6-1 to TRBJ1-5; TRBD1 might be the D (5 bases). The clonotype originates from a man between 60 and 70 years old in good health and CMV-seropositive. The sequencing input was PBMCs. CDR3 residues: CASTGVLGDPQHF. The CDR3 coding sequence is TGTGCCAGCACGGGGGTCCTAGGGGACCCCCAGCATTTT.